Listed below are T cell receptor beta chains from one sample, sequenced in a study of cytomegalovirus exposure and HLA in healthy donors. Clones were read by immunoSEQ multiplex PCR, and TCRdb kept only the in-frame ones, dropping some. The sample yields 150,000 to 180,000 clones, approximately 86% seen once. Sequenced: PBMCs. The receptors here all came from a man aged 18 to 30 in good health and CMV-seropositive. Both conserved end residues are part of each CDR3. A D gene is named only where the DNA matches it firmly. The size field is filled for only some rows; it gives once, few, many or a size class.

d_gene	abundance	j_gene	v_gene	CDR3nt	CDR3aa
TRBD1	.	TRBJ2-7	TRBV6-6	TGTGCCAGCAGCGGACAGGGCTTCTCCGACGAGCAGTACTTC	CASSGQGFSDEQYF
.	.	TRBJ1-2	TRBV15	TGTGCCACCAGCAGAGACGACAGTTTTACTTCCTATGGCTACACCTTC	CATSRDDSFTSYGYTF
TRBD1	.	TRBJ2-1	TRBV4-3	TGCGCCAGCAGCCATGGGGACAGCCGACTGCAGTTCTTC	CASSHGDSRLQFF
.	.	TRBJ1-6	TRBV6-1	TGTGCCAGCAGTGAGAGTGTCTCCTATAATTCACCCCTCCACTTT	CASSESVSYNSPLHF
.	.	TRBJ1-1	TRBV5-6	TGTGCCAGCAGCATGACAAATACTGAAGCTTTCTTT	CASSMTNTEAFF
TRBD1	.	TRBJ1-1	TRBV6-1	TGTGCCAGCCGCCTCGACAGGGTTACTGAAGCTTTCTTT	CASRLDRVTEAFF
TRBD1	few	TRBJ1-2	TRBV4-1	TGCGCCAGCACCCCGGACAGGGAGGGTGGCTACACCTTC	CASTPDREGGYTF
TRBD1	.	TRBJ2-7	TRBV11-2	TGTGCCAGCAGAGCAGGGACAGGGAGCTCCTACGAGCAGTACTTC	CASRAGTGSSYEQYF
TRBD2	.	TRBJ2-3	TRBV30	TGTGCCCTCAGCGGGAGCGGCGGCACAGATACGCAGTATTTT	CALSGSGGTDTQYF
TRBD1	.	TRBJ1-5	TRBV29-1	TGCAGCGTTTCCTCTGGACAGGGGTATCAGCCCCAGCATTTT	CSVSSGQGYQPQHF
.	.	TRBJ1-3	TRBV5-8	TGTGCCAGCAGCTTTGCGGGCCGCGGAAATGGAAACACCATATATTTT	CASSFAGRGNGNTIYF
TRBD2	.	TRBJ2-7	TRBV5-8	TGTGCCAGCAGCTTAACATGGACTAGCAACGACGAGCAGTACTTC	CASSLTWTSNDEQYF
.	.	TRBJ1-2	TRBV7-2	TGTGCCAGCAGCCGCGGGGGCCAGGTTACTAACTATGGCTACACCTTC	CASSRGGQVTNYGYTF
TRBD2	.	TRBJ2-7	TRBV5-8	TGTGCCAGCAGCACGGGACTAGCGGGCCTAAGCTCCTACGAGCAGTACTTC	CASSTGLAGLSSYEQYF
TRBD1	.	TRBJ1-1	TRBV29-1	TGCAGCGTTGAATGGAGGGGGCATGCTTTCTTT	CSVEWRGHAFF
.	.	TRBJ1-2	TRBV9	TGTGCCAGCAGCGGGGGCAGGGGAAACTATGGCTACACCTTC	CASSGGRGNYGYTF
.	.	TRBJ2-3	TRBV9	TGTGCCAGCAGCGTAGACGCAGGCCCGCCAGGATCGCAGTATTTT	CASSVDAGPPGSQYF
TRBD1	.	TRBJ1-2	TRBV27	TGTGCCAGCGGCCTCGACTGGACAGGGGCCTATGGCTACACCTTC	CASGLDWTGAYGYTF
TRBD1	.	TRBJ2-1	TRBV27	TGTGCCAGCAGTTTAAGCACAGGGGCGAATGAGCAGTTCTTC	CASSLSTGANEQFF
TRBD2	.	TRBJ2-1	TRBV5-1	TGCGCCAGCAGCATTAGCGGGAGGGCCTATGAGCAGTTCTTC	CASSISGRAYEQFF
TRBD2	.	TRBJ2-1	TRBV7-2	TGTGCCAGCAGCTTAAAAGGGACTAGCGGGGGGTACAATGAGCAGTTCTTC	CASSLKGTSGGYNEQFF
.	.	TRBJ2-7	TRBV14	TGTGCCAGCAGCCAAGGGCGGGGGCTCTCCTACGAGCAGTACTTC	CASSQGRGLSYEQYF
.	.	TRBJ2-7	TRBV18	TGTGCCAGCTCACCCCCAGGTGGGAGCTCCTACGAGCAGTACTTC	CASSPPGGSSYEQYF
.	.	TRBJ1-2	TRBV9	TGTGCCAGCAGCGCCCGGACAGCGGGGTATGGCTACACCTTC	CASSARTAGYGYTF
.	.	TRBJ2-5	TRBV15	TGTGCCACCAGCACCCAAGGGGGGGGCGAGACCCAGTACTTC	CATSTQGGGETQYF
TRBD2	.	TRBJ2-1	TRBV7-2	TGTGCCAGCAGCTTATGGATAGCGGGAGATCGGAATGAGCAGTTCTTC	CASSLWIAGDRNEQFF
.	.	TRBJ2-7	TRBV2	TGTGCCAGCAGAGCCATCTACGAGCAGTACTTC	CASRAIYEQYF
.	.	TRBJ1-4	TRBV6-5	TGTGCCAGCAGTGCTTCAGGAACCGCAGGTGAAAAACTGTTTTTT	CASSASGTAGEKLFF
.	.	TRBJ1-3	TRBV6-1	TGTGCCAGCATTAGAGTACCCTCTGGAAACACCATATATTTT	CASIRVPSGNTIYF
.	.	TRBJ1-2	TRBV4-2	TGTGCCAGCAGCACAGAGCAGGGAAATGGCTACACCTTC	CASSTEQGNGYTF
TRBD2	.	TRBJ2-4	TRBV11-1	TGTGCCAGCAGCCTGTCTATAGCGGGAGGGGGAAACATTCAGTACTTC	CASSLSIAGGGNIQYF
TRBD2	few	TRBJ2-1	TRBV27	TGTGCCAGCAGCCCAGGGTACCCCTTAGCGGGGGGGCAGGGGGACGAGCAGTTCTTC	CASSPGYPLAGGQGDEQFF
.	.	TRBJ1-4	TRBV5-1	TGCGCCAGCCAACTCGATGAAAAACTGTTTTTT	CASQLDEKLFF
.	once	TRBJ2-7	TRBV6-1	TGTGCCAGCACCGAATCCGGGGGGCGTGAGTACGAGCAGTACTTC	CASTESGGREYEQYF
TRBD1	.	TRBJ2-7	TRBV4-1	TGCGCCAGCAGCCGGGACAGGAGCGGCGAGCAGTACTTC	CASSRDRSGEQYF
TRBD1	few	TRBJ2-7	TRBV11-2	TGTGCCAGCAGCCCCTCTCCCGGGACAGTCTCCTACGAGCAGTACTTC	CASSPSPGTVSYEQYF
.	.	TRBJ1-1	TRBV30	TGTGCCTGGAGCCCTCTTAACACTGAAGCTTTCTTT	CAWSPLNTEAFF
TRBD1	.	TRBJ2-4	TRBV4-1	TGCGCCAGCAGCCAACCCGGACAGGGTGGGTACAGCATTCAGTACTTC	CASSQPGQGGYSIQYF